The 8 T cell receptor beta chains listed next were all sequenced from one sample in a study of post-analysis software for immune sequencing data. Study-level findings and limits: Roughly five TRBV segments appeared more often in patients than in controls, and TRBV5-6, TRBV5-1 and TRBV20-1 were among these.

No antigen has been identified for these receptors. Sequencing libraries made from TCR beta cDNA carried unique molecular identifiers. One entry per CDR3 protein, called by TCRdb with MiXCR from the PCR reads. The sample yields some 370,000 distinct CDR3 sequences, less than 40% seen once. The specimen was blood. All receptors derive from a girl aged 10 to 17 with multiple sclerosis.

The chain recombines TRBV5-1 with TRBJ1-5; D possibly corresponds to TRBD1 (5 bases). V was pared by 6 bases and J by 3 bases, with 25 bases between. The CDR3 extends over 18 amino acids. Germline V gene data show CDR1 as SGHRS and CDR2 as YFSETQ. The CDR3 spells CASIRQGEFNVHNQPQHF. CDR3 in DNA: TGCGCCAGCATCAGGCAGGGAGAATTTAACGTCCACAATCAGCCCCAGCATTTT.

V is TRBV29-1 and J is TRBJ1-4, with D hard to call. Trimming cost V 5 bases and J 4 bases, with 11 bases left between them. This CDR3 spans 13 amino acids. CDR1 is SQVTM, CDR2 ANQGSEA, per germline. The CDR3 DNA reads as TGCAGCGTTCTCTCAGGCCTTAATGAAAAACTGTTTTTT. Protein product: CSVLSGLNEKLFF.

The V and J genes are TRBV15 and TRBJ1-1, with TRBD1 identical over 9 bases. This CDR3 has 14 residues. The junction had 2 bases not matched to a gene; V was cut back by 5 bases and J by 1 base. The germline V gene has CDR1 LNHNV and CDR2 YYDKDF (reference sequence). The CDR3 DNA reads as TGTGCCACCAGCGGGGACAGGGCGAACACTGAAGCTTTCTTT. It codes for CATSGDRANTEAFF. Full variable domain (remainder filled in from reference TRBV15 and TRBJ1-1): DAMVIQNPRYQVTQFGKPVTLSCSQTLNHNVMYWYQQKSSQAPKLLFHYYDKDFNNEADTPDNFQSRRPNTSFCFLDIRSPGLGDTAMYLCATSGDRANTEAFFGQGTRLTVV.

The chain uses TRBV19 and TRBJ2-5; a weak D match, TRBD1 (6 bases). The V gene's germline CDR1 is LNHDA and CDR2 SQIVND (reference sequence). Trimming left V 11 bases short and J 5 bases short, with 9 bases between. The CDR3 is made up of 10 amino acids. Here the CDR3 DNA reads TGTGCCGGGCAGGGGGAGACCCAGTACTTC. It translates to CAGQGETQYF.

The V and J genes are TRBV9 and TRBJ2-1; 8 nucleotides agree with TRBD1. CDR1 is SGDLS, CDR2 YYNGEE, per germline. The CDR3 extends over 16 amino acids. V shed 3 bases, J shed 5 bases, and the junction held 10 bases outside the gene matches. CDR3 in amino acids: CASSAQRTGIHNEQFF. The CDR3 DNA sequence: TGTGCCAGCAGCGCCCAACGGACAGGGATCCACAATGAGCAGTTCTTC.

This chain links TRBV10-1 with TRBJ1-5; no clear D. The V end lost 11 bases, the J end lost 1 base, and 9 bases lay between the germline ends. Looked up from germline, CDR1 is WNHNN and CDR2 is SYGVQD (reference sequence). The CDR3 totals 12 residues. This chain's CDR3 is CAWFGSNQPQHF. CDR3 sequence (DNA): TGCGCCTGGTTTGGGAGCAATCAGCCCCAGCATTTT.

The CDR3 nucleotides are TGTGCCAGCAGTCTCTATAGCGGGAGCCTCTACGAGCAGTACTTC. It codes for CASSLYSGSLYEQYF. This chain connects TRBV12-3 or TRBV12-4 to TRBJ2-7; 9 bases are a match to TRBD2. With 5 bases clipped from V and 3 bases from J, the junction kept 8 bases outside the gene matches. The CDR3 consists of 15 residues.

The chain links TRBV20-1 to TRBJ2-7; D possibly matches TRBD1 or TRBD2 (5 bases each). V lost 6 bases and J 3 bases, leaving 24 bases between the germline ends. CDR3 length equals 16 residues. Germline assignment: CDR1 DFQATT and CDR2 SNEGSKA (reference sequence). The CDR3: CSADLPQGPFHYEQYF. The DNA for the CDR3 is TGCAGTGCCGACCTCCCTCAGGGACCATTCCACTACGAGCAGTACTTC.